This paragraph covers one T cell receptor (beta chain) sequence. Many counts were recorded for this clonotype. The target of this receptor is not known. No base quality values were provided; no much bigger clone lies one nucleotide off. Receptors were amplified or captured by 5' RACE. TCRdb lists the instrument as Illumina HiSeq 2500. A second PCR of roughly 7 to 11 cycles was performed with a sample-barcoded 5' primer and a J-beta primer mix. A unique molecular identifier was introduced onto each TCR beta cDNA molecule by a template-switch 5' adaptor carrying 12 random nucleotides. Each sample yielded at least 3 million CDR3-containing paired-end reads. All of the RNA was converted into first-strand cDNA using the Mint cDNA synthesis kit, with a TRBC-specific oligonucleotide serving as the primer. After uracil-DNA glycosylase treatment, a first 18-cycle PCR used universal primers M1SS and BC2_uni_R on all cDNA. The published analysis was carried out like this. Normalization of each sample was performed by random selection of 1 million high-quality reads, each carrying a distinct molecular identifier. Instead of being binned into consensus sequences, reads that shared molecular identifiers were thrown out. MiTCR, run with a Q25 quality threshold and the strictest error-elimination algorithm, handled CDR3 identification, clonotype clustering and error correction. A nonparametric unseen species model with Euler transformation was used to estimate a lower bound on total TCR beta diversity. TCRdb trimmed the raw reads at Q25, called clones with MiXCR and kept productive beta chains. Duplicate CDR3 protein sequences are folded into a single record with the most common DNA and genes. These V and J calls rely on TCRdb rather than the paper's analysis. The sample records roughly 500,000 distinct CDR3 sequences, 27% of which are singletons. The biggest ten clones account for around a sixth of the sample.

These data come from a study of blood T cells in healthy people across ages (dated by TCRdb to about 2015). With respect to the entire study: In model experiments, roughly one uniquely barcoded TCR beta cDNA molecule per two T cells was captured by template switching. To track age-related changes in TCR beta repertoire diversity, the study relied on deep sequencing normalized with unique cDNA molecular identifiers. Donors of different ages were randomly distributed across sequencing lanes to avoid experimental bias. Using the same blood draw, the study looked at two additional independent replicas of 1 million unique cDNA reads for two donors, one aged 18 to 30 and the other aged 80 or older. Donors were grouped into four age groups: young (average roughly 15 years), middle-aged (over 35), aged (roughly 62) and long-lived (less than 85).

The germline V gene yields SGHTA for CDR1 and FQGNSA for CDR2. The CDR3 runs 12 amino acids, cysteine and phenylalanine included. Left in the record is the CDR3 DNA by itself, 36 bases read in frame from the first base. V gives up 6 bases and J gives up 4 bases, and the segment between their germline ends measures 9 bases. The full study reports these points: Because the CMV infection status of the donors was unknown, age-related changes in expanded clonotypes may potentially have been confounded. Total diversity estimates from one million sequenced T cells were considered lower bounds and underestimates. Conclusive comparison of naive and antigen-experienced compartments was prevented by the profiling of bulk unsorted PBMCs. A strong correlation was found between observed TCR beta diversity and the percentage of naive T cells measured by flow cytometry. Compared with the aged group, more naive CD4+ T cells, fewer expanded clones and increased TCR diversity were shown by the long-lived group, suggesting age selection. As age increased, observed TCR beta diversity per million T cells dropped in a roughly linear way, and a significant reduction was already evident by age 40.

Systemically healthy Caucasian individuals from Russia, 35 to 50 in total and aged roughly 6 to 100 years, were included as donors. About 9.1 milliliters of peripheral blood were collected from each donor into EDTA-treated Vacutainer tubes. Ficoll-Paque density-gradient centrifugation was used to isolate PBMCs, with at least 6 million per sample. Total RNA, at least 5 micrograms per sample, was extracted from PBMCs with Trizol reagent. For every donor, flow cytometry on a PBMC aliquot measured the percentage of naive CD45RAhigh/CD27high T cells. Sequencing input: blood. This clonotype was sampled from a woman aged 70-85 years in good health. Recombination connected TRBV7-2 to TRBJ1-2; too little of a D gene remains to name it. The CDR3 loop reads CASSLDGYGYTF. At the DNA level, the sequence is TGTGCCAGCAGTTTGGATGGCTATGGCTACACCTTC.